The rows below give T cell receptor beta chains drawn from one sample of a study of OX40 agonist ivuxolimab in advanced cancers. The method was immunoSEQ multiplex PCR; TCRdb's version includes in-frame clones alone and lacks a portion of them. The sample consists of fewer than 40,000 clones, about 80% of them appearing once. This material consisted of CD4+ or CD8+ T cells sorted from blood, taken in a trial of the OX40 agonist ivuxolimab. These receptors came from an adult with an advanced solid tumor such as melanoma, head and neck, liver or kidney cancer. The CDR3 runs from the conserved cysteine through the conserved F or W. A D gene is named only where the DNA matches it firmly. A row's size may be missing; if present it is once, few, many or a size class.

v_call	clone_size	j_call	d_call	cdr3_nt	cdr3_aa
TRBV19	.	TRBJ1-1	TRBD1	TGTGCCAGTAGTAGAGGGACAGGGAGGACTGAAGCTTTCTTT	CASSRGTGRTEAFF
TRBV28	few	TRBJ2-7	.	TGTGCCAGCAGGGTCCCCGACGCGGTCTACGAGCAGTACTTC	CASRVPDAVYEQYF
TRBV7-3	.	TRBJ1-1	.	TGTGCCAGCAGCCGAACCCCGGGCGACACTGAAGCTTTCTTT	CASSRTPGDTEAFF
TRBV30	.	TRBJ1-4	.	TGTGCCTGGAGTGGACAGCTAAATGAAAAACTGTTTTTT	CAWSGQLNEKLFF
TRBV5-4	.	TRBJ1-1	.	TGTGCCAGCAGCTTGTTAGCGGGGGAAGCTTTCTTT	CASSLLAGEAFF
TRBV7-2	once	TRBJ2-7	TRBD2	TGTGCCAGCAGCCTACTAAGCGGGAGGGCCGGCCACGAGCAGTACTTC	CASSLLSGRAGHEQYF
TRBV25-1	.	TRBJ2-7	.	TGTGCCAGCAGTGCATACAGGGAAGAGCAATACTTC	CASSAYREEQYF
TRBV6-6	once	TRBJ2-7	.	TGTGCCAGCAGTTACGTCCCGGACCCATTACCCTACGAGCAGTACTTC	CASSYVPDPLPYEQYF
TRBV27	.	TRBJ1-2	TRBD1	TGTGCCAGCAGTGTCCGTCGGGACAGGGTTGACTATGGCTACACCTTC	CASSVRRDRVDYGYTF
TRBV19	.	TRBJ2-5	TRBD1	TGTGCCAGTAGTATAATACCGGGGACAGCCCAAGAGACCCAGTACTTC	CASSIIPGTAQETQYF
TRBV29-1	.	TRBJ2-5	TRBD1	TGCAGCGTCTCCGATTATGGGACAGGACCGAAGACCCAGTACTTC	CSVSDYGTGPKTQYF
TRBV6-5	.	TRBJ2-3	.	TGTGCCAGCAGTTACGGGAACGGGGCTAGCACAGATACGCAGTATTTT	CASSYGNGASTDTQYF
TRBV28	.	TRBJ1-3	TRBD1	TGTGCCAGCAGTCAAGGGGGCGTCTCTGGAAACACCATATATTTT	CASSQGGVSGNTIYF
TRBV18	.	TRBJ1-1	TRBD1	TGTGCCAGCTCACCACCTCGACAGGGCGAAGCTTTCTTT	CASSPPRQGEAFF
TRBV7-2	few	TRBJ2-7	TRBD2	TGTGCCAGCAGCTTGACTAGCGGGAGCGTGGGCGAGCAGTACTTC	CASSLTSGSVGEQYF
TRBV27	.	TRBJ1-2	.	TGTGCCAGCAGGGGTCTAGCTAACTATGGCTACACCTTC	CASRGLANYGYTF
TRBV10-1	.	TRBJ1-1	TRBD1	TGCGCCAGCAGTGGGGACAGCACTGAAGCTTTCTTT	CASSGDSTEAFF
TRBV18	.	TRBJ2-6	.	TGTGCCAGCTCACCGGGCGGGACTGGGGCCAACGTCCTGACTTTC	CASSPGGTGANVLTF
TRBV28	.	TRBJ1-6	.	TGTGCCAGCAGGGGGGATTCACCCCTCCACTTT	CASRGDSPLHF
TRBV11-3	.	TRBJ1-5	.	TGTGCCAGCAGCTCCCGTCTGCTCCGGCGCGGAACACCCCAGCATTTT	CASSSRLLRRGTPQHF
TRBV27	few	TRBJ1-1	.	TGTGCCAGCTGCAGGACAGTCAACACTGAAGCTTTCTTT	CASCRTVNTEAFF
TRBV7-2	.	TRBJ1-5	.	TGTGCCAGCAGCCCCGGGGGCCTTAGCAATCAGCCCCAGCATTTT	CASSPGGLSNQPQHF
TRBV11-3	.	TRBJ2-1	.	TGTGCCAGCAGCTTAGGGACTACCTCCTACAATGAGCAGTTCTTC	CASSLGTTSYNEQFF
TRBV2	.	TRBJ2-5	.	TGTGCCAGCAGTTCTAACAACCAAGAGACCCAGTACTTC	CASSSNNQETQYF
TRBV5-4	.	TRBJ2-1	.	TGTGCCAGTTCGGACCCCAGGGGCCTTTCGAATGAGCAGTTCTTC	CASSDPRGLSNEQFF
TRBV15	.	TRBJ2-7	.	TGTGCCACCAGCAGAGATGCGGGCACAGCTGCCTACGAGCAGTACTTC	CATSRDAGTAAYEQYF
TRBV5-4	.	TRBJ1-2	.	TGTGCCAGCAGCTTGTCTGGGGCTGTCTATGGCTACACCTTC	CASSLSGAVYGYTF
TRBV18	.	TRBJ2-3	.	TGTGCCAGCTCCCCCGGGGGTGGCACAGATACGCAGTATTTT	CASSPGGGTDTQYF
TRBV5-1	.	TRBJ2-1	TRBD1	TGCGCCAGCAGGGGGACAGACATCCCCGGGTCCTACAATGAGCAGTTCTTC	CASRGTDIPGSYNEQFF
TRBV5-4	.	TRBJ2-7	TRBD1	TGTGCCAGCAGCCCGGGGGGACAGGGGAGTGACGAGCAGTACTTC	CASSPGGQGSDEQYF
TRBV6-6	.	TRBJ2-3	TRBD1	TGTGCCAGCAGTGCCCCGGGACAGGGGACAGATACGCAGTATTTT	CASSAPGQGTDTQYF
TRBV5-1	.	TRBJ2-1	TRBD2	TGCGCCAGCAGCTTATCTAGCGGACAATACAATGAGCAGTTCTTC	CASSLSSGQYNEQFF
TRBV6-1	once	TRBJ1-3	.	TGTGCCAGCAGTGAATGGAGGGCATCTGGAAACACCATATATTTT	CASSEWRASGNTIYF
TRBV28	.	TRBJ2-4	TRBD2	TGTGCCAGCAGTCCGGGGGGGGCCAAAAACATTCAGTACTTC	CASSPGGAKNIQYF
TRBV19	medium-sized	TRBJ1-2	TRBD1	TGTGCCAGTAGTATAGAGACAGGGAGTGCCTTTGGCTATGGCTACACCTTC	CASSIETGSAFGYGYTF
TRBV11-3	.	TRBJ2-5	.	TGTGCCAGCAGCTTGGGCCAATCCGAGACCCAGTACTTC	CASSLGQSETQYF
TRBV18	.	TRBJ2-2	TRBD1	TGTGCCAGCTTCCCGGGACAGGGATCCGGGGAGCTGTTTTTT	CASFPGQGSGELFF
TRBV18	.	TRBJ2-7	.	TGTGCCAGCTCACCACCGGCCGGTACCTACGAGCAGTACTTC	CASSPPAGTYEQYF
TRBV7-9	.	TRBJ2-1	TRBD2	TGTGCCAGCAGCTTAGGACTAGCGGGAGCCCTCCATGAGCAGTTCTTC	CASSLGLAGALHEQFF
TRBV2	.	TRBJ2-3	.	TGTGCCAGCAAGGCGGGCGTCATAGATACGCAGTATTTT	CASKAGVIDTQYF
TRBV28	.	TRBJ1-1	.	TGTGCCAGCAGAGACAGACAGGTGAACACTGAAGCTTTCTTT	CASRDRQVNTEAFF
TRBV30	.	TRBJ2-3	TRBD2	TGTGCCTGGAGGGGAGTAGCGGGAGGGGGGGCAGATACGCAGTATTTT	CAWRGVAGGGADTQYF
TRBV9	.	TRBJ2-5	.	TGTGCCAGCAGCGTAAGGGGCAGTCCCCAAGAGACCCAGTACTTC	CASSVRGSPQETQYF
TRBV28	.	TRBJ1-2	TRBD1	TGTGCCAGCAGTGAGGGACAGAATTATGGCTACACCTTC	CASSEGQNYGYTF
TRBV10-2	.	TRBJ2-7	.	TGCGCCATCGCCAGGGGAAGCTCCTACGAGCAGTACTTC	CAIARGSSYEQYF
TRBV10-2	.	TRBJ2-3	TRBD1	TGCGCCAGCAGGATGGGGACAGGGGTGCAATATACGCAGTATTTT	CASRMGTGVQYTQYF
TRBV10-3	.	TRBJ2-3	.	TGTGCCATCAGTAGCAGGGATGCAGATACGCAGTATTTT	CAISSRDADTQYF
TRBV5-1	.	TRBJ2-7	.	TGCGCCAGCAGCTCCCGACGGGAATACGAGCAGTACTTC	CASSSRREYEQYF
TRBV5-1	once	TRBJ1-6	TRBD1	TGCGCCAGCAGCTTGTCGGGACAGGGGAGGTCACCCCTCCACTTT	CASSLSGQGRSPLHF
TRBV19	.	TRBJ2-1	.	TGTGCCAGTAGTCTAGTCTCCTACAATGAGCAGTTCTTC	CASSLVSYNEQFF
TRBV28	.	TRBJ2-1	.	TGTGCCAGCAGGGGGAATGAGCAGTTCTTC	CASRGNEQFF
TRBV19	.	TRBJ2-6	.	TGTGCCAGTACTCGGGTAACCGGGGCCAACGTCCTGACTTTC	CASTRVTGANVLTF
TRBV4-3	.	TRBJ1-3	.	TGCGCCAGCAGCCAAGAAAAAGCGGACAGAGCGGGAAACACCATATATTTT	CASSQEKADRAGNTIYF
TRBV28	.	TRBJ1-5	.	TGTGCCAGCAGTTTAAGTGGCAGTAAGCCCCAGCATTTT	CASSLSGSKPQHF